This is a list of T cell receptor beta chains from one sample in a study of early T cells in non-severe SARS-CoV-2 infection. TCRdb re-analysed the 5' RACE reads in MiXCR, keeping a single row per CDR3 protein. Among about 80,000 distinct CDR3 sequences listed, over 9% were seen once. Source material: whole blood. These receptor sequences come from an adult who was a healthcare worker with PCR-confirmed SARS-CoV-2 infection or an uninfected control (not recorded which). Both conserved end residues are part of each CDR3. Fields, in order: clone size, J gene, V gene, D gene, CDR3 DNA, CDR3 protein. The D gene is left open where the match is weak. The size of a clone is reported for some rows only, either as once, few or many, or as a class for expanded clones.

clone size: many; J gene: TRBJ2-7; V gene: TRBV27; D gene: TRBD1; CDR3 DNA: TGTGCCAGCAGTTGGGGACAGGGAGCCTCCTACGAGCAGTACTTC; CDR3 protein: CASSWGQGASYEQYF
clone size: many; J gene: TRBJ2-1; V gene: TRBV5-1; D gene: TRBD1; CDR3 DNA: TGCGCCAGCAGCTTGATTGGACAGGGGGCGACCCACAAGTTCTTC; CDR3 protein: CASSLIGQGATHKFF
clone size: NA; J gene: TRBJ2-7; V gene: TRBV3-1; D gene: NA; CDR3 DNA: TGTGCCAGCAGCCAAGATGCGAGCCTCGGGCGCGAGCAGTACTTC; CDR3 protein: CASSQDASLGREQYF
clone size: many; J gene: TRBJ2-1; V gene: TRBV10-1; D gene: TRBD2; CDR3 DNA: TGCGCCAGCAGGGAGCGGGAAATCTCCTACAATGAGCAGTTCTTC; CDR3 protein: CASREREISYNEQFF
clone size: once; J gene: TRBJ1-3; V gene: TRBV12-3/TRBV12-4; D gene: NA; CDR3 DNA: TGTGCCAGCAGTTTATCGGATCTCTCTGGAAACACCATATATTTT; CDR3 protein: CASSLSDLSGNTIYF
clone size: few; J gene: TRBJ2-3; V gene: TRBV7-6; D gene: NA; CDR3 DNA: TGTGCCAGCAGCCCCCTGGGAGCCACAGATACGCAGTATTTT; CDR3 protein: CASSPLGATDTQYF
clone size: few; J gene: TRBJ2-7; V gene: TRBV27; D gene: TRBD2; CDR3 DNA: TGTGCCAGCAGTGGGACTAGCGAGGACGAGCAGTACTTC; CDR3 protein: CASSGTSEDEQYF
clone size: few; J gene: TRBJ1-2; V gene: TRBV12-3/TRBV12-4; D gene: NA; CDR3 DNA: TGTGCCAGCACCCCGAGGTGGGCGAGTGGCTACACCTTC; CDR3 protein: CASTPRWASGYTF
clone size: many; J gene: TRBJ2-1; V gene: TRBV6-4; D gene: TRBD2; CDR3 DNA: TGTGCCAGCAGTGCGACTAGCAGCCACAATGAGCAGTTCTTC; CDR3 protein: CASSATSSHNEQFF
clone size: NA; J gene: TRBJ2-7; V gene: TRBV5-6; D gene: TRBD1; CDR3 DNA: TGTGCCAGCAGCTTGAACGGAGCCAGGGGGCGGGAGCAGTACTTC; CDR3 protein: CASSLNGARGREQYF
clone size: NA; J gene: TRBJ2-2; V gene: TRBV27; D gene: TRBD1; CDR3 DNA: TGTGCCAGTAGCACAGGGGCGGCTGGCACCGGGGAGCTGTTTTTT; CDR3 protein: CASSTGAAGTGELFF
clone size: many; J gene: TRBJ1-1; V gene: TRBV7-9; D gene: NA; CDR3 DNA: TGTGCCAGCAGCTTAGACTCATCTAACGCTGAAGCTTTCTTT; CDR3 protein: CASSLDSSNAEAFF
clone size: NA; J gene: TRBJ1-1; V gene: TRBV7-2; D gene: NA; CDR3 DNA: TGTGCCAGCAGCTTCGGTAGAACTGAAGCTTTCTTT; CDR3 protein: CASSFGRTEAFF
clone size: many; J gene: TRBJ2-2; V gene: TRBV28; D gene: NA; CDR3 DNA: TGTGCCAGCAGCCCGCCCGCAAGAGCCGGGGAGCTGTTTTTT; CDR3 protein: CASSPPARAGELFF
clone size: many; J gene: TRBJ1-4; V gene: TRBV28; D gene: NA; CDR3 DNA: TGTGCCAGCAGTTTAGTCCGGGACATCGAACTGTTTTTT; CDR3 protein: CASSLVRDIELFF
clone size: NA; J gene: TRBJ1-5; V gene: TRBV10-2; D gene: NA; CDR3 DNA: TGCGCCAGCAGTGCAAGGGCCCGCAATCAGCCCCAGCATTTT; CDR3 protein: CASSARARNQPQHF
clone size: NA; J gene: TRBJ2-3; V gene: TRBV24-1; D gene: TRBD2; CDR3 DNA: TGTGCCACCAGTGATGAATCCCGGGGACTAGGAGGGTCCACAGATACGCAGTATTTT; CDR3 protein: CATSDESRGLGGSTDTQYF
clone size: NA; J gene: TRBJ1-6; V gene: TRBV4-1; D gene: TRBD1; CDR3 DNA: TGCGCCAGCAGCCGAGAGGTACAGGGGGCCGGTAATTCACCCCTCCACTTT; CDR3 protein: CASSREVQGAGNSPLHF
clone size: many; J gene: TRBJ2-7; V gene: TRBV7-9; D gene: NA; CDR3 DNA: TGTGCCAGCAGCTGGGACTCGGTAGGAGAGCAGTACTTC; CDR3 protein: CASSWDSVGEQYF
clone size: few; J gene: TRBJ1-1; V gene: TRBV5-6; D gene: NA; CDR3 DNA: TGTGCCAGCAGCCACGCGTCGGGGGTCACTGAAGCTTTCTTT; CDR3 protein: CASSHASGVTEAFF
clone size: few; J gene: TRBJ1-1; V gene: TRBV29-1; D gene: TRBD1; CDR3 DNA: TGCAGCGTGGGACAGGGGGAGGCTTTCTTT; CDR3 protein: CSVGQGEAFF
clone size: NA; J gene: TRBJ1-5; V gene: TRBV6-6; D gene: TRBD1; CDR3 DNA: TGTGCCAGCAGCCTCCCCGGGACAGGGGATCAGCCCCAGCATTTT; CDR3 protein: CASSLPGTGDQPQHF
clone size: few; J gene: TRBJ2-1; V gene: TRBV6-2/TRBV6-3; D gene: NA; CDR3 DNA: TGTGCCAGCGGATGGGAGTATGAGCAGTTCTTC; CDR3 protein: CASGWEYEQFF
clone size: few; J gene: TRBJ1-4; V gene: TRBV12-3/TRBV12-4; D gene: NA; CDR3 DNA: TGTGCCAGCAAAAGTACGGGACCGGCCGGTGAAAAACTGTTTTTT; CDR3 protein: CASKSTGPAGEKLFF
clone size: many; J gene: TRBJ2-5; V gene: TRBV7-9; D gene: NA; CDR3 DNA: TGTGCCAGCAGCTCCAGCGAAGAGACCCAGTACTTC; CDR3 protein: CASSSSEETQYF
clone size: many; J gene: TRBJ1-5; V gene: TRBV20-1; D gene: NA; CDR3 DNA: TGCAGTGCTAGAGATACAGGGAGAAATCAGCCCCAGCATTTT; CDR3 protein: CSARDTGRNQPQHF
clone size: few; J gene: TRBJ2-1; V gene: TRBV20-1; D gene: NA; CDR3 DNA: TGCAGTGCTCTATACAATGAGCAGTTCTTC; CDR3 protein: CSALYNEQFF
clone size: many; J gene: TRBJ2-1; V gene: TRBV7-3; D gene: NA; CDR3 DNA: TGTGCCAGCAGCCAACCTTACAATGAGCAGTTCTTC; CDR3 protein: CASSQPYNEQFF
clone size: few; J gene: TRBJ2-2; V gene: TRBV28; D gene: NA; CDR3 DNA: TGTGCCAGCACGCTACAGATCACCGGGGAGCTGTTTTTT; CDR3 protein: CASTLQITGELFF
clone size: few; J gene: TRBJ1-6; V gene: TRBV10-3; D gene: NA; CDR3 DNA: TGTGCCATCAGTGACTTGACACCTCCCTCACCCCTCCACTTT; CDR3 protein: CAISDLTPPSPLHF
clone size: few; J gene: TRBJ1-3; V gene: TRBV11-2; D gene: NA; CDR3 DNA: TGTGCCAGCAGTTCCGGGGGGACGGCCATATATTTT; CDR3 protein: CASSSGGTAIYF
clone size: few; J gene: TRBJ2-3; V gene: TRBV24-1; D gene: NA; CDR3 DNA: TGTGCCACCAGACAGGGTGCCGCAGATACGCAGTATTTT; CDR3 protein: CATRQGAADTQYF
clone size: few; J gene: TRBJ2-1; V gene: TRBV4-1; D gene: NA; CDR3 DNA: TGCGCCAGCAGCCAACCTCTCCGGGGGAGGATTTACAATGAGCAGTTCTTC; CDR3 protein: CASSQPLRGRIYNEQFF
clone size: once; J gene: TRBJ2-4; V gene: TRBV20-1; D gene: TRBD2; CDR3 DNA: TGCAGTGCTAGAGTTCGGGGGAGGGTTGACATTCAGTACTTC; CDR3 protein: CSARVRGRVDIQYF
clone size: NA; J gene: TRBJ2-5; V gene: TRBV4-2; D gene: NA; CDR3 DNA: TGTGCCAGCAGCCAAGATGGACAGCAAGAGACCCAGTACTTC; CDR3 protein: CASSQDGQQETQYF
clone size: many; J gene: TRBJ2-7; V gene: TRBV2; D gene: TRBD2; CDR3 DNA: TGTGCCAGCACCCCGCCGGGGGGACCCTACCACGAGCAGTACTTC; CDR3 protein: CASTPPGGPYHEQYF
clone size: many; J gene: TRBJ1-5; V gene: TRBV12-3/TRBV12-4; D gene: NA; CDR3 DNA: TGTGCCAGCAGCCTCCGACAGGGCAATCAGCCCCAGCATTTT; CDR3 protein: CASSLRQGNQPQHF
clone size: few; J gene: TRBJ1-4; V gene: TRBV20-1; D gene: NA; CDR3 DNA: TGCAGTGCTCCCACAGGGTTAAGCACTAATGAAAAACTGTTTTTT; CDR3 protein: CSAPTGLSTNEKLFF
clone size: few; J gene: TRBJ2-1; V gene: TRBV4-1; D gene: TRBD2; CDR3 DNA: TGCGCCAGCAGCCAAGTGGAAGCGGGAGGGAGCGATGAGCAGTTCTTC; CDR3 protein: CASSQVEAGGSDEQFF
clone size: NA; J gene: TRBJ2-7; V gene: TRBV20-1; D gene: TRBD2; CDR3 DNA: TGCAGTGCTAGAGATGCTAGCGGGAGTTCCCTCGAGCAGTACTTC; CDR3 protein: CSARDASGSSLEQYF
clone size: NA; J gene: TRBJ1-2; V gene: TRBV19; D gene: NA; CDR3 DNA: TGTGCCAGTAGGACAGGCTACGGGGACTATGGCTACACCTTC; CDR3 protein: CASRTGYGDYGYTF
clone size: NA; J gene: TRBJ1-4; V gene: TRBV4-2; D gene: NA; CDR3 DNA: TGTGCCAGCAGCCAAGCCCCAGCAAAAAAGGGGGAAAAACTGTTTTTT; CDR3 protein: CASSQAPAKKGEKLFF
clone size: few; J gene: TRBJ2-6; V gene: TRBV7-3; D gene: TRBD2; CDR3 DNA: TGTGCCAGCAGCCCCGCCCCCCCACTAGCGGGAGCGTTAAGGGCCAACGTCCTGACTTTC; CDR3 protein: CASSPAPPLAGALRANVLTF
clone size: NA; J gene: TRBJ1-1; V gene: TRBV5-1; D gene: NA; CDR3 DNA: TGCGCCAGCAGCTTGGGAAGACGCGTTTTGAACACTGAAGCTTTCTTT; CDR3 protein: CASSLGRRVLNTEAFF
clone size: few; J gene: TRBJ2-5; V gene: TRBV27; D gene: TRBD2; CDR3 DNA: TGTGCCAGCAAGGCCCGCCCGGGACTATCCCAAGAGACCCAGTACTTC; CDR3 protein: CASKARPGLSQETQYF
clone size: many; J gene: TRBJ1-1; V gene: TRBV7-6; D gene: NA; CDR3 DNA: TGTGCCAGCAGCCGGGACACAAGAAACACTGAAGCTTTCTTT; CDR3 protein: CASSRDTRNTEAFF
clone size: NA; J gene: TRBJ2-3; V gene: TRBV27; D gene: TRBD1; CDR3 DNA: TGTGCCAGCAGTTCCCGACCCCTACAGGGGCCAAGCACAGATACGCAGTATTTT; CDR3 protein: CASSSRPLQGPSTDTQYF
clone size: many; J gene: TRBJ1-1; V gene: TRBV27; D gene: NA; CDR3 DNA: TGTGCCAGCAGTTTAATTGGACTAGCGAACACTGAAGCTTTCTTT; CDR3 protein: CASSLIGLANTEAFF
clone size: many; J gene: TRBJ2-2; V gene: TRBV6-2/TRBV6-3; D gene: NA; CDR3 DNA: TGTGCCAGCACAAACACCGGGGAGCTGTTTTTT; CDR3 protein: CASTNTGELFF
clone size: many; J gene: TRBJ2-3; V gene: TRBV20-1; D gene: NA; CDR3 DNA: TGCAGTGCTACCACGACTAGGTGGGCAGATACGCAGTATTTT; CDR3 protein: CSATTTRWADTQYF
clone size: few; J gene: TRBJ2-7; V gene: TRBV20-1; D gene: NA; CDR3 DNA: TGCAGTGCTAGTCATGGGGGGTCCTACGAGCAGTACTTC; CDR3 protein: CSASHGGSYEQYF
clone size: many; J gene: TRBJ2-1; V gene: TRBV5-1; D gene: TRBD2; CDR3 DNA: TGCGCCAGCAGCTCGGGACTAGCGGGTAGTGATGAGCAGTTCTTC; CDR3 protein: CASSSGLAGSDEQFF
clone size: NA; J gene: TRBJ1-1; V gene: TRBV3-1; D gene: TRBD1; CDR3 DNA: TGTGCCAGCAGCCACGTGAGACAGGGTGACACTGAAGCTTTCTTT; CDR3 protein: CASSHVRQGDTEAFF
clone size: NA; J gene: TRBJ2-1; V gene: TRBV14; D gene: NA; CDR3 DNA: TGTGCCAGCAGCCGCGGTTCCACCGCTCTGCAGTTCTTC; CDR3 protein: CASSRGSTALQFF
clone size: few; J gene: TRBJ2-7; V gene: TRBV19; D gene: TRBD1; CDR3 DNA: TGTGCCAGCAAGGACAGGGTTGGGGTAGACGAGCAGTACTTC; CDR3 protein: CASKDRVGVDEQYF